This T cell receptor (beta chain) was recorded in a study of CD8+CD57+ T cells in acquired aplastic anemia. Study-level background: DNA per sorted CD4+ or CD8+ sample ranged about 0.18 to 30 ug, averaging around 3.1 ug.

It was genomic DNA that served as the template for profiling TCR beta VDJ and CDR3. TCRdb independently ran MiXCR on the reads; one entry per CDR3 protein. Here the sample spans 150,000 or so distinct CDR3 sequences, roughly 45% being singletons. This CDR3 spans 15 amino acids. V dropped 4 bases and J dropped 3; count of bases not matched to a gene: 3. Germline CDR1 is ENHRY and CDR2 is SYGVKD. Patients included in sequencing had previously demonstrated CD8+CD57+ cell expansion by flow cytometry. Study-level points and caveats: Controls and patients did not differ significantly in CD8+ Simpson's diversity. Patients shared 25 to 35 CD8+ CDR3 sequences with controls.

The table lists this clonotype with a few counts. Its antigen is still unknown. The TCR sequence derives from a human donor with aplastic anemia. The chain couples TRBV10-3 to TRBJ1-5; TRBD1 agrees at 10 bases. Input material: sorted CD4+, CD8+, or CD8+CD57+ T cells (not recorded which) from PBMCs. The CDR3 loop reads CAISGGTGDNQPQHF. As DNA, the CDR3 is TGTGCCATCAGTGGGGGGACAGGGGACAATCAGCCCCAGCATTTT.